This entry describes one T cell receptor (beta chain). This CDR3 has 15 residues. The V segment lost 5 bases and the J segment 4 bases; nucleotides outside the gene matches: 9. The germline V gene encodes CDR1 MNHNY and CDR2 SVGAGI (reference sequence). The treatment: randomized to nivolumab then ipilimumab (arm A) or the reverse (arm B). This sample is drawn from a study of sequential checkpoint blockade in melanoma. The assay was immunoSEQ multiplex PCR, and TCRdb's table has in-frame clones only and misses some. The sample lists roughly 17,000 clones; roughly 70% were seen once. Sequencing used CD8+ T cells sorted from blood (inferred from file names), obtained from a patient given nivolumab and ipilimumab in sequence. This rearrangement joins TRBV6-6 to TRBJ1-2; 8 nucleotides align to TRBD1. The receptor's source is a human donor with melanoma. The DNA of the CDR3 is TGTGCCAGCAGTATATCAGGGGGCATAAGCTATGGCTACACCTTC. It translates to CASSISGGISYGYTF.